These 21 T cell receptor beta chains came from one sample sequenced in a study of long-term antiretroviral therapy in people with HIV (dated by TCRdb to between 2021 and 2024). The immunoSEQ hsTCRB v3.0 assay was used at survey level resolution to sequence the TRB variable region. TCRdb obtained this table from immuneACCESS and retained in-frame rearrangements with V and J assigned. These tables miss some clones; where compared with another copy, unresolved V genes account for less than half of the shortfall, and the remainder is unexplained. The sample contains 48,000 or so clones, roughly four fifths of them found a single time. Around 3.1% of the sample belongs to the ten largest clones. The specimen comprised unsorted PBMCs, sampled 0.8 years after starting antiretroviral therapy. Every receptor here comes from a woman younger than 35 with HIV.

This chain uses TRBV28 with TRBJ1-4; 10 bases match TRBD1. V trimming: 3 bases; J trimming: 5 bases; junction bases outside the gene matches: 3. Germline CDR1 is MDHEN and CDR2 is SYDVKM. The CDR3 has 15 amino acids. For the CDR3, the DNA is TGTGCCAGCAGTTTCGCGGGACAGGGGAATGAAAAACTGTTTTTT. Its translation: CASSFAGQGNEKLFF.

The chain joins TRBV27 to TRBJ2-5; possibly TRBD1 or TRBD2 for D (5 bases each). Between the trimmed V and J ends, which lost 10 bases and 7 bases, there was a span of 16 bases. Germline V lookup: CDR1 MNHEY, CDR2 SMNVEV (reference sequence). The CDR3 covers 12 residues. In nucleotides, the CDR3 is TGTGCCACGAGGACTCCGAGGGGGACCCAGTACTTC. It translates to CATRTPRGTQYF.

This sequence joins TRBV11-2 and TRBJ2-7; TRBD1 matches 10 bases. Germline values: CDR1 SGHAT, CDR2 FQNNGV. J gave up 1 base and V 3 bases, and 3 bases lay outside the gene matches. The CDR3 loop spans 15 amino acids. CDR3 DNA sequence: TGTGCCAGCAGCTTCTGGGGACAGGGGTCCTACGAGCAGTACTTC. Protein: CASSFWGQGSYEQYF.

The rearrangement joins TRBV9 to TRBJ2-3; 8 nucleotides line up with TRBD2. There are 15 residues in the CDR3. The V gene end was trimmed by 3 bases and the J gene end by 4 bases; junction bases not matched to a gene: 7. CDR1 and CDR2 (germline): SGDLS, YYNGEE. The CDR3 reads CASSGLGRAADTQYF. The CDR3 nucleotides read TGTGCCAGCAGCGGACTCGGGAGGGCCGCAGATACGCAGTATTTT.

CDR3 bases: TGTGCCAGCTCACGAGAGGGAGAGGTGGCCGGGGAGCTGTTTTTT. It translates to CASSREGEVAGELFF. The chain recombines TRBV18 with TRBJ2-2, with a tentative D call TRBD2 (5 bases). This CDR3 comprises 15 residues. Trimming removed 4 bases from V and 6 bases from J, with 15 bases in between. CDR1 is KGHSH and CDR2 is LQKENI in the germline V gene.

This clone was counted a few times. The chain combines TRBV19 with TRBJ2-7; TRBD2 matches at 13 bases. The CDR3 consists of 15 residues. Per the germline V gene, CDR1 is LNHDA and CDR2 is SQIVND (reference sequence). The V gene end was trimmed by 4 bases and the J gene end by 5 bases; junction bases not matched to a gene: 5. The DNA of the CDR3 is TGTGCCAGTAGTACCCGTGGACTAGCGGGGGACGAGCAGTACTTC. Its translation: CASSTRGLAGDEQYF.

The chain has TRBV19 and TRBJ2-7, with 13 positions matching TRBD2. The CDR3 extends over 15 amino acids. Germline CDR1 LNHDA, CDR2 SQIVND (reference sequence). V shed 5 bases and J 6 bases; nucleotides not matched to a gene: 7. The CDR3 protein is CASSPRTSGSTEQYF. The CDR3 nucleotides read TGTGCCAGTAGTCCCCGGACTAGCGGGAGTACCGAGCAGTACTTC.

This chain joins TRBV28 and TRBJ2-3; the D is unclear. There are 16 residues in the CDR3. V lost 4 bases, J lost 2 bases, and 16 bases lay in between. Germline loops: CDR1 MDHEN, CDR2 SYDVKM. CDR3 loop: CASSSPGGTDTDTQYF. In DNA, the CDR3 is TGTGCCAGCAGTTCCCCGGGTGGAACGGACACAGATACGCAGTATTTT.

The rearrangement joins TRBV6-1 to TRBJ2-2; tentative D call: TRBD1 (5 bases). CDR1 MNHNS and CDR2 SASEGT come from the germline V gene. V lost 4 bases and J 2 bases, leaving 8 bases between the germline ends. The length of the CDR3 is 14 residues. CDR3 loop: CASSVQVNTGELFF. The DNA of the CDR3 is TGTGCCAGCAGTGTACAGGTTAACACCGGGGAGCTGTTTTTT.

This clone has more than one count but fewer than ten. V and J are TRBV25-1 and TRBJ1-3; D is unresolved. Germline values: CDR1 MGHDK, CDR2 SYGVNS. The CDR3 contains 12 residues. V was clipped by 3 bases and J by 7 bases, with 7 bases between them. In DNA, the CDR3 is TGTGCCAGCAGTGAGGAGTGGAACACCATATATTTT. Protein product: CASSEEWNTIYF. Supplemented by reference TRBV25-1 and TRBJ1-3, the full variable domain reads EADIYQTPRYLVIGTGKKITLECSQTMGHDKMYWYQQDPGMELHLIHYSYGVNSTEKGDLSSESTVSRIRTEHFPLTLESARPSHTSQYLCASSEEWNTIYFGEGSWLTVV.

Regarding this clone: A read error may produce the germline difference seen at one junction end. V and J are TRBV29-1 and TRBJ2-7; D may be TRBD1 (5 bases). CDR1 and CDR2 (germline): SQVTM, ANQGSEA. The CDR3 covers 12 residues. The DNA for the CDR3 is TGCAGCGTTCAAGACAGCCACTACGAGCAGTACTTC. This codes for CSVQDSHYEQYF.

V is TRBV9 and J is TRBJ2-4; 7 nucleotides line up with TRBD2. This CDR3 comprises 14 residues. V was clipped by 1 base and J by 4 bases; unmatched bases: 2. In germline, CDR1 is SGDLS, CDR2 YYNGEE. The CDR3 nucleotides are TGTGCCAGCAGCGTAAAAGCGGGGAAAAACATTCAGTACTTC. It codes for CASSVKAGKNIQYF. The complete variable domain, with remaining parts taken from reference TRBV9 and TRBJ2-4, reads DSGVTQTPKHLITATGQRVTLRCSPRSGDLSVYWYQQSLDQGLQFLIQYYNGEERAKGNILERFSAQQFPDLHSELNLSSLELGDSALYFCASSVKAGKNIQYFGAGTRLSVL.

The chain links TRBV2 to TRBJ2-7; D call uncertain. The V end lost 7 bases, the J end lost 0 bases, and 10 bases lay between the germline ends. Germline assignment: CDR1 SNHLY and CDR2 FYNNEI. CDR3 size: 13 residues. The CDR3 spells CASIRTSSYEQYF. The CDR3 bases are TGTGCCAGCATTAGGACGAGCTCCTACGAGCAGTACTTC.

This clone was recorded a few times. The chain couples TRBV20-1 to TRBJ2-2; D ambiguous. The germline V gene has CDR1 DFQATT and CDR2 SNEGSKA (reference sequence). The CDR3 contains 11 residues. The V end was cut by 1 base, the J end by 7 bases, with 4 bases between. This CDR3 is CSARVDGELFF. The CDR3 DNA sequence: TGCAGTGCTAGAGTGGACGGGGAGCTGTTTTTT.

The chain joins TRBV4-3 to TRBJ2-1; the D gene is possibly TRBD1 (6 bases). From germline, CDR1 is LGHNA and CDR2 YSLEER. The CDR3 consists of 15 residues. Trimming took 0 bases from V and 8 from J, leaving 14 bases between them. The CDR3 bases are TGCGCCAGCAGCCAAGATGGGGGTGAGGGGGATGAGCAGTTCTTC. This encodes CASSQDGGEGDEQFF.

The genes are TRBV7-3 and TRBJ2-2, with 10 bases lining up with TRBD2. The CDR3 contains 16 residues. J was trimmed by 1 base and V by 5 bases; bases with no gene match: 4. Germline CDR1 is SGHTA and CDR2 is FQGTGA. CDR3 region: CASSPLAGVNTGELFF. Written as DNA, the CDR3 is TGTGCCAGCAGCCCTCTAGCGGGAGTGAACACCGGGGAGCTGTTTTTT.

The chain uses TRBV6-6 and TRBJ2-1; D unclear. In germline, CDR1 is MNHNY, CDR2 SVGAGI (reference sequence). The CDR3 contains 15 residues. The V and J ends lost 2 bases and 2 bases respectively, with 10 bases between them. CDR3 sequence: CASSYEVPTYNEQFF. Written as DNA, the CDR3 is TGTGCCAGCAGTTACGAGGTCCCCACCTACAATGAGCAGTTCTTC.

This clone was observed a handful of times. The chain couples TRBV9 to TRBJ1-2; tentatively, D is TRBD1 (5 bases). The length of the CDR3 is 17 residues. V was shortened by 4 bases and J by 4 bases, with 23 bases between the two germline ends. The germline gives CDR1 SGDLS, CDR2 YYNGEE. CDR3 nucleotide sequence: TGTGCCAGCAGCCCCCGCCAGGGTGGGGTCATTGGCTATGGCTACACCTTC. This codes for CASSPRQGGVIGYGYTF.

This chain connects TRBV29-1 to TRBJ2-1; D ambiguous. Germline V lookup: CDR1 SQVTM, CDR2 ANQGSEA. The CDR3 is 13 amino acids. Trimming removed 3 bases at V and 2 bases at J, with 8 bases between. CDR3 loop: CSVDRSPYNEQFF. The CDR3 nucleotides read TGCAGCGTTGACAGGTCCCCCTACAATGAGCAGTTCTTC.

This clone came up a few times. J is TRBJ2-5 and V is TRBV27; the D call may be TRBD1 or TRBD2 (5 bases each). Trimming stripped 4 bases from V and 4 bases from J, with 19 bases between. This CDR3 spans 16 amino acids. Germline V lookup: CDR1 MNHEY, CDR2 SMNVEV (reference sequence). This CDR3 is CASSSQPGTPRETQYF. The CDR3 bases are TGTGCCAGCAGTTCCCAACCCGGGACCCCTCGAGAGACCCAGTACTTC.

The chain employs TRBV7-8 and TRBJ1-5; 7 nucleotides agree with TRBD1. There are 15 residues in the CDR3. CDR1 SGHVS and CDR2 FQNEAQ come from the germline V gene. Trimming cost V 5 bases and J 0 bases; bases outside gene matches: 4. CDR3 sequence reads: CASSPGTASNQPQHF. In DNA, the CDR3 is TGTGCCAGCAGCCCTGGGACAGCTAGCAATCAGCCCCAGCATTTT.